The text below deals with one TCR beta chain. The target antigen is unknown. The repertoire was sequenced with immunoSEQ multiplex PCR; TCRdb's copy has only in-frame clones and lacks some. The table includes approximately 940,000 clones, 70% to 85% detected once. This record belongs to a study of shared clonotypes between healthy human individuals. Study as a whole: Each donor's CD8 memory used one plate, CD8 naive two, each CD4 subset three. Findings and limits, study-wide: It was the non-shared clonotypes that had lower generation probabilities than clonotypes shared by all four donors.

CDR3 size: 14 residues. V was shortened by 9 bases and J by 6 bases, with 17 bases between the two germline ends. Germline CDR1 reads LNHNV; CDR2 reads YYDKDF (reference sequence). CD45RA+ naive and CD45RA-negative memory subsets were separated from CD4+ cells. This clonotype originated in a man aged 18 to 35 in good health. Sequenced material: memory CD4+ T cells sorted from blood. As to subset: CD45RA-negative fraction. The chain joins TRBV15 to TRBJ1-4; possible D gene TRBD1, 5 bases. This chain's CDR3 is CATSGAGKHEKLFF. The CDR3 region has the DNA TGTGCCACGTCCGGGGCAGGGAAGCATGAAAAACTGTTTTTT. Full variable domain (outside the CDR3, taken from reference TRBV15 and TRBJ1-4): DAMVIQNPRYQVTQFGKPVTLSCSQTLNHNVMYWYQQKSSQAPKLLFHYYDKDFNNEADTPDNFQSRRPNTSFCFLDIRSPGLGDTAMYLCATSGAGKHEKLFFGSGTQLSVL.